This T cell receptor (beta chain) was captured by sequencing in a study of shared clonotypes between healthy human individuals. Germline V CDR1 and CDR2: SGHAT, FQNNGV. The V end lost 5 bases, the J end lost 3 bases, and 14 bases lay between the germline ends. The CDR3 is 14 amino acids. Measured with immunoSEQ multiplex PCR; TCRdb has only the in-frame clones, and not every one. Here the sample spans 950,000 to 1,100,000 clones, 75% to 80% being singletons. Healthy HIV-negative adults without recent acute infections or vaccinations served as donors. This receptor was identified in a man younger than 30 in good health. Some clones in this sample may be carry-over from other donors' samples. The specimen was memory CD4+ T cells from PBMCs. Subset indicated: CD45RA-negative fraction. J is TRBJ2-7 and V is TRBV11-2, with D perhaps matching TRBD1 (5 bases). The CDR3 sequence: CASSLSRQFYEQYF. DNA of the CDR3: TGTGCCAGCAGCCTGTCCCGACAGTTCTACGAGCAGTACTTC.